One TCR beta chain is described in this entry. V gave up 4 bases and J gave up 5 bases; unmatched junction bases: 12. The CDR3 contains 16 residues. Germline V lookup: CDR1 SGHRS, CDR2 YFSETQ. Assay: immunoSEQ multiplex PCR; the TCRdb copy retains only in-frame clones and omits some. The table records some 140,000 clones, approximately 81% of them present only once. This entry is derived from a study of cytotoxic CD8 clonotypes in ibrutinib-treated CLL. The rearrangement uses TRBV5-1 and TRBJ2-1; 7 bases match TRBD1. The sequence came from a human donor with chronic lymphocytic leukemia. The source material was PBMCs, sampled after 12 months of ibrutinib treatment. As DNA, the CDR3 is TGCGCCAGCAGCCCAGCATCCGGGACAGATGACAATGAGCAGTTCTTC. This encodes CASSPASGTDDNEQFF. The full variable domain, with the rest looked up from reference TRBV5-1 and TRBJ2-1, is KAGVTQTPRYLIKTRGQQVTLSCSPISGHRSVSWYQQTPGQGLQFLFEYFSETQRNKGNFPGRFSGRQFSNSRSEMNVSTLELGDSALYLCASSPASGTDDNEQFFGPGTRLTVL.